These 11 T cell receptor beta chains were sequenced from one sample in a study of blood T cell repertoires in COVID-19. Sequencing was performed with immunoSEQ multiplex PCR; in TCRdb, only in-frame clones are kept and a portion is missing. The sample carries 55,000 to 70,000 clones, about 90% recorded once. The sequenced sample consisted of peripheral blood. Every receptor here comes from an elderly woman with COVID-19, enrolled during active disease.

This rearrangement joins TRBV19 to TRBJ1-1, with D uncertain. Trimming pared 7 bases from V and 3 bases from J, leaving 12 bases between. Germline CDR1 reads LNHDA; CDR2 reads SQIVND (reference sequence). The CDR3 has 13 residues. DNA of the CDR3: TGTGCCAGTAAGGAAGGGAGGTACACTGAAGCTTTCTTT. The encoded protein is CASKEGRYTEAFF. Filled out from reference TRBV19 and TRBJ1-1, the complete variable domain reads DGGITQSPKYLFRKEGQNVTLSCEQNLNHDAMYWYRQDPGQGLRLIYYSQIVNDFQKGDIAEGYSVSREKKESFPLTVTSAQKNPTAFYLCASKEGRYTEAFFGQGTRLTVV.

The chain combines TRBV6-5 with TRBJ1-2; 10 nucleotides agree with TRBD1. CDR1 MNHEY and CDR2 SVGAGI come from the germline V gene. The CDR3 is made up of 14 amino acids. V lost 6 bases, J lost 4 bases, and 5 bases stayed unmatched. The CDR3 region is CASRTGGEGYGYTF. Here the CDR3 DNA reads TGTGCCAGCAGGACAGGGGGCGAGGGCTATGGCTACACCTTC.

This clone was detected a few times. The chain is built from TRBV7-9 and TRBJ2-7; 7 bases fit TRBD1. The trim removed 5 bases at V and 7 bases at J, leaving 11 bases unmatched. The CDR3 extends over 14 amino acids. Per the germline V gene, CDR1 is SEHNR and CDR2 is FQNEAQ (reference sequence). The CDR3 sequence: CASSHRTGLREQYF. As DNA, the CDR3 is TGTGCCAGCAGCCATCGGACAGGCCTAAGAGAGCAGTACTTC.

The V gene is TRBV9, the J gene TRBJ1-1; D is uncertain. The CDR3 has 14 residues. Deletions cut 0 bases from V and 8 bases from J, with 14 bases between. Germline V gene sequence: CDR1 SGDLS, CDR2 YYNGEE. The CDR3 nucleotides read TGTGCCAGCAGCGTAGACCTGCAGGCCCTGGAAGCTTTCTTT. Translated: CASSVDLQALEAFF.

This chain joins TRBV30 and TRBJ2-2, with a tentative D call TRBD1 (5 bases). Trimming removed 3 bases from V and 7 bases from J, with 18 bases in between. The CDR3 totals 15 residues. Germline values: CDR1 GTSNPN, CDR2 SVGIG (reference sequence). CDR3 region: CAWSPGGARSGELFF. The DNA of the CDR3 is TGTGCCTGGAGCCCCGGTGGGGCTCGGAGCGGGGAGCTGTTTTTT.

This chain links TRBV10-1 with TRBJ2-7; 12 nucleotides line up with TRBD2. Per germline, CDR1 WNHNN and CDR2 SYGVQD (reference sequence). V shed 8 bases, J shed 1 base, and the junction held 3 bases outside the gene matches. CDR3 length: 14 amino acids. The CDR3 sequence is CASSGTSGSYEQYF. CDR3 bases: TGCGCCAGCTCTGGGACTAGCGGGTCCTACGAGCAGTACTTC.

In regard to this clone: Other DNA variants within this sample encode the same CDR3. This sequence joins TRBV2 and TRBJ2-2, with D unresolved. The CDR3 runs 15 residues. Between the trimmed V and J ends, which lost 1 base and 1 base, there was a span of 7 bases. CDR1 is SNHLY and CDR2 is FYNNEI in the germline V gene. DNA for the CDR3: TGTGCCAGCAGTGAAGTACAATTGAACACCGGGGAGCTGTTTTTT. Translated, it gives CASSEVQLNTGELFF.

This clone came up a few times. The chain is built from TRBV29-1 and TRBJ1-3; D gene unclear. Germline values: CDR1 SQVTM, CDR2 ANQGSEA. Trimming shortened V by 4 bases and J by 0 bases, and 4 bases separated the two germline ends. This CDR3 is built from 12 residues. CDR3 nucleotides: TGCAGCGTTGCGAGCTCTGGAAACACCATATATTTT. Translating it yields CSVASSGNTIYF.

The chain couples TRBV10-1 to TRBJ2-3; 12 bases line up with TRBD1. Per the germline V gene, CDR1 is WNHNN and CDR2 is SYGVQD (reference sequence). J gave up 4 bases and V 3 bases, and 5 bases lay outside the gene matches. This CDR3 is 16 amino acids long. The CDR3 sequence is CASSESGQGAADTQYF. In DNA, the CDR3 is TGCGCCAGCAGTGAATCGGGACAGGGGGCAGCAGATACGCAGTATTTT.

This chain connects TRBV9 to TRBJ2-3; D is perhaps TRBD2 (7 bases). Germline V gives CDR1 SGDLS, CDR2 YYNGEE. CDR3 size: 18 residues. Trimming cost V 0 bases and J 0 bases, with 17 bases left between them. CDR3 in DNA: TGTGCCAGCAGCGTAGAGGCATGGGGGGGGGCCAGCACAGATACGCAGTATTTT. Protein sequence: CASSVEAWGGASTDTQYF.

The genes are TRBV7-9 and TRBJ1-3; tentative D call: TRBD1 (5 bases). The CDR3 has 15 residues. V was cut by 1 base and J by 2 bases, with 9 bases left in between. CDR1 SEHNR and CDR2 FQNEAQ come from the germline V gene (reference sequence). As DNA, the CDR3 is TGTGCCAGCAGCTTAGGTGGGGCTGCTGGAAACACCATATATTTT. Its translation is CASSLGGAAGNTIYF.